The clone carrying this TCR beta chain occurred many times. Its antigen is unknown. The sample comes from a study of regulatory T cells in long-lasting Graves disease. Study conclusions and caveats: Lower TCR diversity was seen in persistent Graves' patients than in newly diagnosed ones. Among the persistent patients, about 3,000 public clonotypes were shared, more than the approximately 1,000 shared among new patients. Favored gene segments in persistent disease were TRBV28, TRBJ1-2 and TRBJ2-5.

This CDR3 comprises 12 residues. The junction had 5 bases not matched to a gene; V was cut back by 10 bases and J by 2 bases. Germline-derived CDR1 and CDR2 are SNHLY and FYNNEI. The TCR beta library used iRepertoire HTBI primers with Arm-PCR amplification of CDR3. Under the authors' procedure: 62 TRBV and about 14 TRBJ segments were identified across samples. TCRdb redid the calling of the multiplex PCR reads with MiXCR, one entry per CDR3 protein. TCRdb's processing, not the study's, gives the V and J calls here. The sample records 350,000 to 450,000 distinct CDR3 sequences, around 23% being singletons. Time point indicated: persistent/refractory GD, antithyroid drugs over 5 years with positive TRAb. The TCR library was prepared using RNA isolated from PBMCs.

Sequences were derived from peripheral blood mononuclear cells (PBMCs), sampled when the disease was refractory, from a patient treated with antithyroid drugs. This chain uses TRBV2 with TRBJ2-7; 7 bases match TRBD1. The clonotype comes from a female donor with Graves disease. The CDR3 DNA reads as TGTGCCATCCCTACAGGGGCCTACGAGCAGTACTTC. Amino acids: CAIPTGAYEQYF.